Described below is a single T cell receptor beta chain sequence and its context. The CDR3 has 13 amino acids. In germline, CDR1 is SGHNT, CDR2 YYREEE (reference sequence). The data are from a study of monozygotic twins with inflammatory bowel disease. TCRdb reprocessed the 5' RACE reads; each CDR3 protein has one entry and no DNA is given. This sample's clone table lists just over 300,000 distinct CDR3 sequences. Material for sequencing was blood. This chain connects TRBV5-4 to TRBJ2-5; checking the TCRdb D call of TRBD1 is not possible without DNA. The receptor's source is a human donor with ulcerative colitis or Crohn's disease, or a healthy co-twin of an affected twin (not recorded which). CDR3 sequence: CASSSGATETQYF. The variable domain in full, completed from reference TRBV5-4 and TRBJ2-5, reads ETGVTQSPTHLIKTRGQQVTLRCSSQSGHNTVSWYQQALGQGPQFIFQYYREEENGRGNFPPRFSGLQFPNYSSELNVNALELDDSALYLCASSSGATETQYFGPGTRLLVL.